This T cell receptor beta chain was observed in a study of shared clonotypes between healthy human individuals. Some clones are missing from TCRdb's copy, which holds only in-frame ones; the method was immunoSEQ multiplex PCR. The data hold roughly 520,000 clones, with approximately 95% observed a single time. Study-wide results and caveats: A generally larger estimated richness was seen in naive subsets than in memory subsets. Generation probability values for non-shared clonotypes were lower than those for clonotypes shared by all four donors.

Remarks on this clone: Its antigen is as yet unknown.

Trimming removed 7 bases from V and 0 bases from J; junction bases left unmatched: 5. Germline V gene sequence: CDR1 MNHEY, CDR2 SVGAGI. CDR3 length equals 14 residues. The sequenced sample consisted of naive CD4+ T cells sorted from blood. Subset specified: CD45RA+ positively selected. The rearrangement links TRBV6-5 to TRBJ2-5; TRBD1 matches 7 bases. The source of this sequence is a woman between 25 and 40 years old in good health. In nucleotides, the CDR3 is TGTGCCAGCAAATCGACAGGGAACCAAGAGACCCAGTACTTC. This gives the protein CASKSTGNQETQYF.